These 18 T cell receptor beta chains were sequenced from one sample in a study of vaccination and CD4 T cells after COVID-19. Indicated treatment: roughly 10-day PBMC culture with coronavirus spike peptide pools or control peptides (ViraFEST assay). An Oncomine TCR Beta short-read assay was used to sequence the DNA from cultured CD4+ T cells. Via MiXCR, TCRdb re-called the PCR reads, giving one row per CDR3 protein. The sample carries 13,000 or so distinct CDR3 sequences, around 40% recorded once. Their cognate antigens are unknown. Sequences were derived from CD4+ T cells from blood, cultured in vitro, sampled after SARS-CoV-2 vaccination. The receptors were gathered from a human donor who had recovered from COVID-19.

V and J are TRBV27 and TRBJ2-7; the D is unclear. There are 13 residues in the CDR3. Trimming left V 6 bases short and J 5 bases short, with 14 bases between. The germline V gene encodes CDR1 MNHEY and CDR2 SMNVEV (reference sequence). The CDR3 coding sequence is TGTGCCAGCAGCCCAAAGTGGGTACACGAGCAGTACTTC. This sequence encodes CASSPKWVHEQYF.

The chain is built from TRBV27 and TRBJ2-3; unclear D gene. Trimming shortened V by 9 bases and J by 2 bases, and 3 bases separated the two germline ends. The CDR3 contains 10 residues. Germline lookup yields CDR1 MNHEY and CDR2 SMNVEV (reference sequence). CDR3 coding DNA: TGTGCCAGGCTCACAGATACGCAGTATTTT. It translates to CARLTDTQYF.

CDR3 loop: CASSLRSEAFF. The CDR3 DNA follows: TGTGCCAGCAGTTTGAGGTCTGAAGCTTTCTTT. The chain joins TRBV28 to TRBJ1-1; no clear D gene. The length of the CDR3 is 11 residues. Trimming shortened V by 3 bases and J by 6 bases, and 5 bases separated the two germline ends. The germline V gene has CDR1 MDHEN and CDR2 SYDVKM.

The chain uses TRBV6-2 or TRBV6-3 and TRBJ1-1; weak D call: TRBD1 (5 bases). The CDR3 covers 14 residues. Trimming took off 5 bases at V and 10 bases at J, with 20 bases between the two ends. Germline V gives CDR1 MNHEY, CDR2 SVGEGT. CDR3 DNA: TGTGCCAGCAGTGATACAGGCCGCGGTGGGGGAGCTTTCTTT. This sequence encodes CASSDTGRGGGAFF.

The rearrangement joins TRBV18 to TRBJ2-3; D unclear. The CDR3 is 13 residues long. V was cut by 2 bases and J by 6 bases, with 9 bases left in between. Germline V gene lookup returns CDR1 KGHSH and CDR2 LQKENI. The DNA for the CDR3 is TGTGCCAGCTCACCAACCGTTTACGATACGCAGTATTTT. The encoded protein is CASSPTVYDTQYF.

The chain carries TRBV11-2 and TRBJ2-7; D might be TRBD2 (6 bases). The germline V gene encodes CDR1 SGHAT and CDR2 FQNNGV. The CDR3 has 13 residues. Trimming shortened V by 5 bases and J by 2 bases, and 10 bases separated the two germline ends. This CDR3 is CASSRDSAYEQYF. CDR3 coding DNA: TGTGCCAGCAGCCGGGACTCGGCCTACGAGCAGTACTTC.

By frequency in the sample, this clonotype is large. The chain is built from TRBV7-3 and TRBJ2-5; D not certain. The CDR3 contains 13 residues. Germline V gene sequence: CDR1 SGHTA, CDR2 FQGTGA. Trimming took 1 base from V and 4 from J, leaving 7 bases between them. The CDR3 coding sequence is TGTGCCAGCAGCTTAAATTCGGGAGAGACCCAGTACTTC. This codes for CASSLNSGETQYF.

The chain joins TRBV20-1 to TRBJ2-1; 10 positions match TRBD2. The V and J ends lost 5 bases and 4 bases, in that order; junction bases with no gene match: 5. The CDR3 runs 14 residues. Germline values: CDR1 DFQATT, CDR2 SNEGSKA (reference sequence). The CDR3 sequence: CSALRTSGYNEQFF. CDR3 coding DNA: TGCAGTGCTTTGAGGACTAGCGGTTACAATGAGCAGTTCTTC.

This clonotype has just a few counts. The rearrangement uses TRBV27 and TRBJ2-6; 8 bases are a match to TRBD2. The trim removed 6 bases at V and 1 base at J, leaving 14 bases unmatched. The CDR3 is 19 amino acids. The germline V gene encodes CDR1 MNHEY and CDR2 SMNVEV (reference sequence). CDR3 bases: TGTGCCAGCAGAACCTTCCTGCTCGCGGGAGGATCTGGGGCCAACGTCCTGACTTTC. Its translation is CASRTFLLAGGSGANVLTF.

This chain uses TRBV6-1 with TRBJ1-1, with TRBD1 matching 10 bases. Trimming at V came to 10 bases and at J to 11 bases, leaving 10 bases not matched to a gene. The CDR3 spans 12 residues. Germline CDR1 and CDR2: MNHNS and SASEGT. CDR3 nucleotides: TGTGCCATCAGGGGACAGGGGTCGGATGCTTTCTTT. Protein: CAIRGQGSDAFF.

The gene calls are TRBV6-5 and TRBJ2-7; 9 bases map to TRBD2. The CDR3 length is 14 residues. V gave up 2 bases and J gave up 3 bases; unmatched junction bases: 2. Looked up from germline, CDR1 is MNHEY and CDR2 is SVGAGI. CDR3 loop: CASSYGGRVYEQYF. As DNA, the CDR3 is TGTGCCAGCAGTTACGGCGGGAGGGTCTACGAGCAGTACTTC.

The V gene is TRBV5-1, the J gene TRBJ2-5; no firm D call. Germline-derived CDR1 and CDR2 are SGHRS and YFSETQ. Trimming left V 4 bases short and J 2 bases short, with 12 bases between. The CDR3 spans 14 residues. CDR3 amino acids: CASSQTTAQETQYF. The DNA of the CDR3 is TGCGCCAGCAGCCAAACGACGGCGCAAGAGACCCAGTACTTC.

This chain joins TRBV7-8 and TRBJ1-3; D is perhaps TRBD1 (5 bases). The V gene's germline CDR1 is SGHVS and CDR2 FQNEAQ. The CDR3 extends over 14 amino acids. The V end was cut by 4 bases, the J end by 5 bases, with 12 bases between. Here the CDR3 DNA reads TGTGCCAGCAGCTGGGGAGCAGGGAGAAACACCATATATTTT. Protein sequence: CASSWGAGRNTIYF.

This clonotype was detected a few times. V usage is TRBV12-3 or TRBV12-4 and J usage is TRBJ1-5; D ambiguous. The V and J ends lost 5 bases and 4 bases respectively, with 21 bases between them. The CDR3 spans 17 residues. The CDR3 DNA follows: TGTGCCAGCAGTACAACGGGTGGAGCGTCGTGGAATCAGCCCCAGCATTTT. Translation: CASSTTGGASWNQPQHF.

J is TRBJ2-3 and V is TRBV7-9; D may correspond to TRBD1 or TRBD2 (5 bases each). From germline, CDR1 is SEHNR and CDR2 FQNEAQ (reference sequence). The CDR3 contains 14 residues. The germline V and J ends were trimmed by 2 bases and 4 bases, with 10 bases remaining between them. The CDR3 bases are TGTGCCAGCAGCTTACGTCGGGGCCCAGATACGCAGTATTTT. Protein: CASSLRRGPDTQYF.

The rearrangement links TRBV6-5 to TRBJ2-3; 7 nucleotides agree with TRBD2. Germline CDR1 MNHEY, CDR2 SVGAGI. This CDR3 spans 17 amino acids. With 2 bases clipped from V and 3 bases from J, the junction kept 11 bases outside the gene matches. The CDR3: CASSYGVGGGLTDTQYF. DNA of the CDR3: TGTGCCAGCAGTTACGGGGTGGGGGGGGGTTTAACAGATACGCAGTATTTT.

CDR3 bases: TGTGCCAGCAGTTACTCAGGTGCAGTCACAGATACGCAGTATTTT. This translates into CASSYSGAVTDTQYF. The rearrangement joins TRBV6-2 or TRBV6-3 to TRBJ2-3; unclear D gene. V gave up 0 bases and J gave up 2 bases, with 9 bases separating them. The CDR3 is 15 amino acids. Germline V gene data show CDR1 as MNHEY and CDR2 as SVGEGT.

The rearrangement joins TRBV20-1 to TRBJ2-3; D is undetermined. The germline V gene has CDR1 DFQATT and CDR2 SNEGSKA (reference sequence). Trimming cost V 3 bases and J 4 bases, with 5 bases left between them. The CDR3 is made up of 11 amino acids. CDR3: CSARDADTQYF. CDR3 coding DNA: TGCAGTGCTAGGGACGCAGATACGCAGTATTTT.